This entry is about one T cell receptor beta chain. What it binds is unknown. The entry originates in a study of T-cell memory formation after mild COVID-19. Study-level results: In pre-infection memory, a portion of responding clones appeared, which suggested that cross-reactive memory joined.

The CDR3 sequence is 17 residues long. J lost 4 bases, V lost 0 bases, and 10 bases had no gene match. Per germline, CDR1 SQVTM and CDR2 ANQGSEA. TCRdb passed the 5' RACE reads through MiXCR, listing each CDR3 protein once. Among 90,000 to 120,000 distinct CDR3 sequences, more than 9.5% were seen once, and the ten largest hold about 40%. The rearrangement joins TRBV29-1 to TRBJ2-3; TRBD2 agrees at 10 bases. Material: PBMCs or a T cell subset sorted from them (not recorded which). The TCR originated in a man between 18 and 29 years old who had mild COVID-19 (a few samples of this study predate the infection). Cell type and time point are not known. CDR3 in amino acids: CSVEDLWERGGSDTQYF. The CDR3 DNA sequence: TGCAGCGTTGAAGATCTTTGGGAGCGGGGGGGCTCAGATACGCAGTATTTT.